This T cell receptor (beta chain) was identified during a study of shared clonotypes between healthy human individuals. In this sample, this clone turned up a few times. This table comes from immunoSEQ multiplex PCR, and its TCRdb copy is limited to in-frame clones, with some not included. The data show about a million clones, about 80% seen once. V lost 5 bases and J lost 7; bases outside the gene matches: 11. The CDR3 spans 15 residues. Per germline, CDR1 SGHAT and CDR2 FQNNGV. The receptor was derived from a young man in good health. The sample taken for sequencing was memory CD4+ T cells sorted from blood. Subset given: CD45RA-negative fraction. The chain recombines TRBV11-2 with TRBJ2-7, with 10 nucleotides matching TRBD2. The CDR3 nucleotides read TGTGCCAGCAGCCCTGGACTAGCGGTAGTTGGAGAGCAGTACTTC. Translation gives CASSPGLAVVGEQYF.